Presented here are 14 T cell receptor beta chains from one specimen sequenced in a study of T cell changes during pregnancy in multiple sclerosis. Repertoires were generated with immunoSEQ multiplex PCR, while TCRdb's copy carries only in-frame clones and drops some. The table has tens of thousands of clones, 80% to 90% seen once; the top ten hold approximately 5.3%. The sequencing input was peripheral blood from another person, used as feeder cells. The receptor set was obtained from a human donor whose cells served as feeder cells for cultures in a pregnancy study.

The rearrangement joins TRBV18 to TRBJ1-2, with a weak D call TRBD1 (5 bases). Germline V gene data show CDR1 as KGHSH and CDR2 as LQKENI. This CDR3 has 12 amino acids. The V end was cut by 1 base, the J end by 8 bases, with 8 bases between. The CDR3 reads CASSPLGRGYTF. In DNA form, the CDR3 reads TGTGCCAGCTCACCACTGGGGCGCGGCTACACCTTC.

The rearrangement joins TRBV7-7 to TRBJ2-7, with 8 bases lining up with TRBD1. The germline gives CDR1 SSHAT, CDR2 FNYEAQ (reference sequence). J gave up 3 bases and V 3 bases, and 1 base lay outside the gene matches. The CDR3 covers 13 residues. CDR3 bases: TGTGCCAGCAGCTTCGACAGGGGCTACGAGCAGTACTTC. The encoded protein is CASSFDRGYEQYF.

This chain links TRBV2 with TRBJ1-2; TRBD1 is a possible D gene (6 bases). Germline values: CDR1 SNHLY, CDR2 FYNNEI. The CDR3 contains 14 residues. V lost 8 bases to trimming and J lost 4 bases, with 17 bases between them. As DNA, the CDR3 is TGTGCCAGCCGGAAAGGGGGGGAAGGCTATGGCTACACCTTC. Translating it yields CASRKGGEGYGYTF.

This clone was detected only a few times. V usage is TRBV25-1 and J usage is TRBJ1-6; D ambiguous. From germline, CDR1 is MGHDK and CDR2 SYGVNS. Deletions cut 4 bases from V and 2 bases from J, with 15 bases between. The CDR3 is made up of 17 amino acids. The CDR3 loop is CASSGGGGSTYNSPLHF. DNA of the CDR3: TGTGCCAGCAGTGGAGGAGGAGGGTCCACCTATAATTCACCCCTCCACTTT.

The chain's CDR3 is CASTLGSSEQYF. The CDR3 DNA reads TGTGCCAGCACCCTAGGGAGTTCTGAGCAGTACTTC. The rearrangement uses TRBV6-1 and TRBJ2-5; perhaps TRBD2 as D (5 bases). Germline V gene lookup returns CDR1 MNHNS and CDR2 SASEGT. This CDR3 is built from 12 residues. V gave up 7 bases and J gave up 11 bases, with 17 bases separating them.

The rearrangement joins TRBV5-4 to TRBJ2-5, with 12 bases aligning to TRBD2. Germline assignment: CDR1 SGHNT and CDR2 YYREEE (reference sequence). This CDR3 has 15 residues. V shed 4 bases, J shed 2 bases, and the junction held 3 bases outside the gene matches. The CDR3 nucleotides read TGTGCCAGCAGCCCAGGACTAGCGGGGCAAGAGACCCAGTACTTC. Its protein product is CASSPGLAGQETQYF.

This clone is a singleton in its sample. This sequence joins TRBV10-3 and TRBJ1-6; TRBD1 aligns across 7 bases. The trim removed 10 bases at V and 9 bases at J, leaving 9 bases unmatched. CDR1 and CDR2 from the germline V gene are ENHRY and SYGVKD. The CDR3 totals 13 residues. CDR3 DNA sequence: TGTGCCACCACGACAGGGAAAGGTTCACCCCTCCACTTT. Protein: CATTTGKGSPLHF.

This chain links TRBV6-5 with TRBJ2-7; 10 bases agree with TRBD2. This CDR3 spans 15 amino acids. The J segment lost 3 bases and the V segment lost 1 base, leaving 3 bases of the junction unmatched. Germline V gene lookup returns CDR1 MNHEY and CDR2 SVGAGI. Written as DNA, the CDR3 is TGTGCCAGCAGTTACTGGTCTAGCGGGGGCTACGAGCAGTACTTC. Translated: CASSYWSSGGYEQYF.

The chain is built from TRBV5-6 and TRBJ2-5; possibly TRBD2 for D (7 bases). Germline loops: CDR1 SGHDT, CDR2 YYEEEE. The length of the CDR3 is 16 residues. V gave up 4 bases and J gave up 2 bases, with 18 bases separating them. The CDR3 loop reads CASSLKGGARQETQYF. The CDR3 region has the DNA TGTGCCAGCAGCCTCAAGGGGGGGGCACGACAAGAGACCCAGTACTTC.

The rearrangement links TRBV7-2 to TRBJ1-1; D unclear. The CDR3 sequence is 16 residues long. V was clipped by 1 base and J by 0 bases, with 12 bases between them. Germline values: CDR1 SGHTA, CDR2 FQGNSA. The CDR3 loop reads CASSLGPQTMNTEAFF. CDR3 nucleotides: TGTGCCAGCAGCTTAGGTCCCCAGACAATGAACACTGAAGCTTTCTTT.

This chain links TRBV19 with TRBJ2-7, with TRBD1 matching 9 bases. V dropped 3 bases and J dropped 6; count of bases not matched to a gene: 9. The germline gives CDR1 LNHDA, CDR2 SQIVND (reference sequence). The CDR3 has 15 amino acids. This CDR3 reads CASSIPNRGRLEQYF. The CDR3 DNA is TGTGCCAGTAGTATCCCGAACAGGGGGCGCCTCGAGCAGTACTTC. The variable domain in full, completed from reference TRBV19 and TRBJ2-7, reads DGGITQSPKYLFRKEGQNVTLSCEQNLNHDAMYWYRQDPGQGLRLIYYSQIVNDFQKGDIAEGYSVSREKKESFPLTVTSAQKNPTAFYLCASSIPNRGRLEQYFGPGTRLTVT.

This clone was detected a few times. The chain recombines TRBV5-4 with TRBJ2-2; a possible D gene is TRBD1 (5 bases). Germline CDR1 is SGHNT and CDR2 is YYREEE (reference sequence). The germline V and J ends were trimmed by 0 bases and 4 bases, with 13 bases remaining between them. This CDR3 has 16 amino acids. The chain's CDR3 is CASSLARVRSTGELFF. The CDR3 DNA sequence: TGTGCCAGCAGCTTGGCCAGGGTTCGGAGCACCGGGGAGCTGTTTTTT.

The rearrangement joins TRBV7-9 to TRBJ2-5; D is possibly TRBD1 (6 bases). V gave up 6 bases and J gave up 5 bases, with 13 bases separating them. There are 13 residues in the CDR3. The germline CDR1 and CDR2 sequences are SEHNR and FQNEAQ (reference sequence). The chain's CDR3 is CASSFTGYETQYF. Here the CDR3 DNA reads TGTGCCAGCAGTTTCACAGGGTACGAGACCCAGTACTTC.

This chain uses TRBV7-2 with TRBJ1-5, with a possible D match to TRBD1 (5 bases). The CDR3 loop spans 16 amino acids. Germline CDR1 is SGHTA and CDR2 is FQGNSA. V lost 2 bases to trimming and J lost 3 bases, with 14 bases between them. Here the CDR3 reads CASSLLQGSVNQPQHF. CDR3 DNA sequence: TGTGCCAGCAGCTTACTTCAGGGTTCGGTCAATCAGCCCCAGCATTTT.